The clone carrying this TCR beta chain has a handful of counts. The J segment lost 5 bases and the V segment lost 3 bases, leaving 7 bases of the junction unmatched. Germline V gene lookup returns CDR1 ENHRY and CDR2 SYGVKD. This CDR3 is 16 amino acids long. The data are from a study of technical replicates of blood from a handful of donors. TCRdb keeps only in-frame clones here, not all; method: immunoSEQ multiplex PCR. The table has over 50,000 clones, around 87% seen once. This TCR derives from a human donor in good health. Some clones in this sample may be carry-over from other donors' samples. Input material: PBMCs. The chain uses TRBV10-3 and TRBJ2-5; 12 bases agree with TRBD2. The CDR3 DNA reads as TGTGCCATCAGTGATACCCTAGCGGGGGGGCGGGAGACCCAGTACTTC. Its translation is CAISDTLAGGRETQYF.